Following are 18 T cell receptor beta chains from one sample sequenced in a study of CD8 T cells in ankylosing spondylitis. A single record per CDR3 protein comes from TCRdb applying MiXCR to the 5' RACE reads. The sample shows about 220,000 distinct CDR3 sequences, about 11% of them seen only once. Sequencing used blood, either unsorted or a sorted T cell fraction (not recorded which). The receptors were sampled from a male donor with ankylosing spondylitis or in good health (not recorded which).

This clonotype was seen repeatedly, ten times or more. The chain recombines TRBV5-1 with TRBJ2-2; TRBD2 aligns across 7 bases. In germline, CDR1 is SGHRS, CDR2 YFSETQ. CDR3 length: 15 residues. The V and J ends lost 1 base and 5 bases, in that order; junction bases with no gene match: 5. The CDR3 DNA follows: TGCGCCAGCAGCTTGATCCAGGGAGGGACCGGGGAGCTGTTTTTT. Translation: CASSLIQGGTGELFF.

This clonotype was recorded a few times. The chain recombines TRBV7-2 with TRBJ2-4, with D uncertain. Looked up from germline, CDR1 is SGHTA and CDR2 is FQGNSA. The CDR3 consists of 15 residues. V lost 5 bases to trimming and J lost 8 bases, with 19 bases between them. CDR3 amino acids: CASSPRSGFIDIQYF. The CDR3 nucleotides read TGTGCCAGCAGCCCCAGGTCTGGGTTTATCGACATTCAGTACTTC.

In this sample, this clonotype turned up a few times. The chain is built from TRBV24-1 and TRBJ1-5; 9 positions match TRBD1. The CDR3 contains 16 residues. V was pared by 7 bases and J by 7 bases, with 13 bases of the junction left unmatched. CDR1 is KGHDR and CDR2 is SFDVKD in the germline V gene. The CDR3 DNA reads as TGTGCCACCAGCTCCACTCGGACAGGGGCCGACCAGCCCCAGCATTTT. It yields the protein CATSSTRTGADQPQHF.

This clonotype was recorded many times. V gene TRBV5-1 combines with J gene TRBJ2-1, with D perhaps given as TRBD1 or TRBD2 (5 bases each). This CDR3 is built from 11 residues. The germline CDR1 and CDR2 sequences are SGHRS and YFSETQ. Trimming cost V 4 bases and J 8 bases, with 7 bases left between them. CDR3 DNA sequence: TGCGCCAGCAGCGAGGGGTATGAGCAGTTCTTC. It codes for CASSEGYEQFF.

This clonotype was seen at least ten times. The rearrangement links TRBV2 to TRBJ2-1; 7 bases are shared with TRBD2. Trimming removed 8 bases from V and 4 bases from J; junction bases left unmatched: 11. This CDR3 spans 15 amino acids. Germline values: CDR1 SNHLY, CDR2 FYNNEI. CDR3 region: CASGTGEGRYNEQFF. The CDR3 region has the DNA TGTGCCAGCGGGACCGGGGAGGGGAGGTACAATGAGCAGTTCTTC.

The table lists this clonotype with many counts. The chain links TRBV5-1 to TRBJ1-2, with 8 bases lining up with TRBD1. From germline, CDR1 is SGHRS and CDR2 YFSETQ. With 7 bases clipped from V and 8 bases from J, the junction kept 13 bases outside the gene matches. This CDR3 contains 14 residues. The CDR3 loop is CASGIQDRDWGYTF. The CDR3 bases are TGCGCCAGCGGCATACAGGACAGGGACTGGGGCTACACCTTC.

This clonotype was found many times. The rearrangement joins TRBV12-3 or TRBV12-4 to TRBJ1-1; D possibly corresponds to TRBD1 (6 bases). Trimming stripped 7 bases from V and 4 bases from J, with 19 bases between. The CDR3 covers 15 residues. The CDR3 bases are TGTGCCAGCACCCGGGGGGCGGGGCTCCGCACTGAAGCTTTCTTT. The encoded protein is CASTRGAGLRTEAFF.

The CDR3 bases are TGTGCCAGTAGTATGACAGGGGGAAATCAGCCCCAGCATTTT. It specifies CASSMTGGNQPQHF. The chain is built from TRBV19 and TRBJ1-5, with 9 bases aligning to TRBD1. Trimming removed 3 bases from V and 4 bases from J; junction bases left unmatched: 1. CDR1 LNHDA and CDR2 SQIVND come from the germline V gene (reference sequence). The CDR3 spans 14 residues.

This clonotype was seen repeatedly, ten times or more. The chain combines TRBV7-2 with TRBJ2-7; D remains ambiguous. Trimming removed 1 base from V and 7 bases from J, with 8 bases in between. The CDR3 sequence is 12 residues long. Germline values: CDR1 SGHTA, CDR2 FQGNSA. CDR3 in amino acids: CASSLVYQEQYF. Written as DNA, the CDR3 is TGTGCCAGCAGCTTAGTTTATCAAGAGCAGTACTTC.

This clonotype has a count of ten or more. CDR3 amino acids: CASSVLGQAEETQYF. The DNA of the CDR3 is TGCGCCAGCAGCGTCCTGGGACAGGCTGAAGAGACCCAGTACTTC. This chain links TRBV5-1 with TRBJ2-5, with 8 bases identical to TRBD1. The CDR3 length is 15 residues. With 4 bases clipped from V and 3 bases from J, the junction kept 8 bases outside the gene matches. Germline lookup yields CDR1 SGHRS and CDR2 YFSETQ.

This clonotype was seen once. A single base separates this from a much larger clone, so it may be a read error. The chain is built from TRBV18 and TRBJ2-7; D gene uncertain. Germline V gene lookup returns CDR1 KGHSH and CDR2 LQKENI. The CDR3 is 12 amino acids. Trimming cost V 2 bases and J 5 bases, with 7 bases left between them. CDR3 in DNA: TGTGCCAGCTCACCAAGCCAAGACGAGCAGTACTTC. It specifies CASSPSQDEQYF.

In its sample, this clonotype was seen many times. The rearrangement uses TRBV7-2 and TRBJ1-3; unclear D gene. The germline V and J ends were trimmed by 5 bases and 8 bases, with 13 bases remaining between them. The CDR3 loop spans 13 amino acids. The germline gives CDR1 SGHTA, CDR2 FQGNSA. As DNA, the CDR3 is TGTGCCAGCAGCCAGGATCTCGGACACACCATATATTTT. It is translated as CASSQDLGHTIYF. Variable domain in full (rest from reference TRBV7-2 and TRBJ1-3): GAGVSQSPSNKVTEKGKDVELRCDPISGHTALYWYRQSLGQGLEFLIYFQGNSAPDKSGLPSDRFSAERTGGSVSTLTIQRTQQEDSAVYLCASSQDLGHTIYFGEGSWLTVV.

This clonotype was detected ten times or more. This CDR3 reads CSAEDWLTPSDGTDTQYF. DNA for the CDR3: TGCAGTGCGGAAGACTGGCTCACACCTAGCGATGGCACAGATACGCAGTATTTT. The chain uses TRBV20-1 and TRBJ2-3; TRBD2 might be the D (6 bases). V was pared by 6 bases and J by 1 base, with 26 bases between. Germline CDR1 and CDR2: DFQATT and SNEGSKA (reference sequence). The CDR3 totals 18 residues.

Only a few counts were recorded for this clonotype. In DNA form, the CDR3 reads TGCGCCAGCAGCTTGGGGGGGCTCGGGGGGACCATCTCCTACGAGCAGTACTTC. Protein sequence: CASSLGGLGGTISYEQYF. This chain uses TRBV5-1 with TRBJ2-7; a weak D match, TRBD2 (7 bases). V was cut by 0 bases and J by 0 bases, with 19 bases left in between. CDR3 length: 18 amino acids. Germline V gene sequence: CDR1 SGHRS, CDR2 YFSETQ.

The DNA for the CDR3 is TGTGCCAGCAGCTTAGAGGGACAGGGCTCAGATACGCAGTATTTT. Its protein is CASSLEGQGSDTQYF. The V call is TRBV7-2, the J call TRBJ2-3; TRBD1 aligns across 9 bases. Trimming took 1 base from V and 4 from J; bases not matched to a gene: 3. Germline CDR1 is SGHTA and CDR2 is FQGNSA. The CDR3 has 15 amino acids.

This clonotype was seen many times. V is TRBV5-1 and J is TRBJ2-6; no clear D. The CDR3 is 18 amino acids. V lost 4 bases and J lost 0, with 17 bases in between. Germline CDR1 and CDR2: SGHRS and YFSETQ. In nucleotides, the CDR3 is TGCGCCAGCAGCCCTAGGTCCGAAAGCCACTCTGGGGCCAACGTCCTGACTTTC. It encodes CASSPRSESHSGANVLTF.

Note on this clonotype: Germline is not matched at one junction end, which may reflect a read error. The chain uses TRBV7-7 and TRBJ2-5; 10 bases are a match to TRBD2. CDR1 and CDR2 (germline): SSHAT, FNYEAQ (reference sequence). The length of the CDR3 is 16 residues. The CDR3 DNA sequence: TGTGCTAGCAGCTTAGTAAGCGGGGGGGCCGGAGAGACCCAGTACTTC. Encoded protein: CASSLVSGGAGETQYF.

A remark on this clonotype: It may be a read error: a sequence one base away is much more abundant. The chain links TRBV20-1 to TRBJ2-5; 8 bases fit TRBD1. The CDR3 totals 14 residues. Germline CDR1 DFQATT, CDR2 SNEGSKA (reference sequence). The CDR3 region has the DNA TGCAGTGCTAGACAAGGGACAGGACAAGACACCCAGTACTTC. This translates into CSARQGTGQDTQYF.